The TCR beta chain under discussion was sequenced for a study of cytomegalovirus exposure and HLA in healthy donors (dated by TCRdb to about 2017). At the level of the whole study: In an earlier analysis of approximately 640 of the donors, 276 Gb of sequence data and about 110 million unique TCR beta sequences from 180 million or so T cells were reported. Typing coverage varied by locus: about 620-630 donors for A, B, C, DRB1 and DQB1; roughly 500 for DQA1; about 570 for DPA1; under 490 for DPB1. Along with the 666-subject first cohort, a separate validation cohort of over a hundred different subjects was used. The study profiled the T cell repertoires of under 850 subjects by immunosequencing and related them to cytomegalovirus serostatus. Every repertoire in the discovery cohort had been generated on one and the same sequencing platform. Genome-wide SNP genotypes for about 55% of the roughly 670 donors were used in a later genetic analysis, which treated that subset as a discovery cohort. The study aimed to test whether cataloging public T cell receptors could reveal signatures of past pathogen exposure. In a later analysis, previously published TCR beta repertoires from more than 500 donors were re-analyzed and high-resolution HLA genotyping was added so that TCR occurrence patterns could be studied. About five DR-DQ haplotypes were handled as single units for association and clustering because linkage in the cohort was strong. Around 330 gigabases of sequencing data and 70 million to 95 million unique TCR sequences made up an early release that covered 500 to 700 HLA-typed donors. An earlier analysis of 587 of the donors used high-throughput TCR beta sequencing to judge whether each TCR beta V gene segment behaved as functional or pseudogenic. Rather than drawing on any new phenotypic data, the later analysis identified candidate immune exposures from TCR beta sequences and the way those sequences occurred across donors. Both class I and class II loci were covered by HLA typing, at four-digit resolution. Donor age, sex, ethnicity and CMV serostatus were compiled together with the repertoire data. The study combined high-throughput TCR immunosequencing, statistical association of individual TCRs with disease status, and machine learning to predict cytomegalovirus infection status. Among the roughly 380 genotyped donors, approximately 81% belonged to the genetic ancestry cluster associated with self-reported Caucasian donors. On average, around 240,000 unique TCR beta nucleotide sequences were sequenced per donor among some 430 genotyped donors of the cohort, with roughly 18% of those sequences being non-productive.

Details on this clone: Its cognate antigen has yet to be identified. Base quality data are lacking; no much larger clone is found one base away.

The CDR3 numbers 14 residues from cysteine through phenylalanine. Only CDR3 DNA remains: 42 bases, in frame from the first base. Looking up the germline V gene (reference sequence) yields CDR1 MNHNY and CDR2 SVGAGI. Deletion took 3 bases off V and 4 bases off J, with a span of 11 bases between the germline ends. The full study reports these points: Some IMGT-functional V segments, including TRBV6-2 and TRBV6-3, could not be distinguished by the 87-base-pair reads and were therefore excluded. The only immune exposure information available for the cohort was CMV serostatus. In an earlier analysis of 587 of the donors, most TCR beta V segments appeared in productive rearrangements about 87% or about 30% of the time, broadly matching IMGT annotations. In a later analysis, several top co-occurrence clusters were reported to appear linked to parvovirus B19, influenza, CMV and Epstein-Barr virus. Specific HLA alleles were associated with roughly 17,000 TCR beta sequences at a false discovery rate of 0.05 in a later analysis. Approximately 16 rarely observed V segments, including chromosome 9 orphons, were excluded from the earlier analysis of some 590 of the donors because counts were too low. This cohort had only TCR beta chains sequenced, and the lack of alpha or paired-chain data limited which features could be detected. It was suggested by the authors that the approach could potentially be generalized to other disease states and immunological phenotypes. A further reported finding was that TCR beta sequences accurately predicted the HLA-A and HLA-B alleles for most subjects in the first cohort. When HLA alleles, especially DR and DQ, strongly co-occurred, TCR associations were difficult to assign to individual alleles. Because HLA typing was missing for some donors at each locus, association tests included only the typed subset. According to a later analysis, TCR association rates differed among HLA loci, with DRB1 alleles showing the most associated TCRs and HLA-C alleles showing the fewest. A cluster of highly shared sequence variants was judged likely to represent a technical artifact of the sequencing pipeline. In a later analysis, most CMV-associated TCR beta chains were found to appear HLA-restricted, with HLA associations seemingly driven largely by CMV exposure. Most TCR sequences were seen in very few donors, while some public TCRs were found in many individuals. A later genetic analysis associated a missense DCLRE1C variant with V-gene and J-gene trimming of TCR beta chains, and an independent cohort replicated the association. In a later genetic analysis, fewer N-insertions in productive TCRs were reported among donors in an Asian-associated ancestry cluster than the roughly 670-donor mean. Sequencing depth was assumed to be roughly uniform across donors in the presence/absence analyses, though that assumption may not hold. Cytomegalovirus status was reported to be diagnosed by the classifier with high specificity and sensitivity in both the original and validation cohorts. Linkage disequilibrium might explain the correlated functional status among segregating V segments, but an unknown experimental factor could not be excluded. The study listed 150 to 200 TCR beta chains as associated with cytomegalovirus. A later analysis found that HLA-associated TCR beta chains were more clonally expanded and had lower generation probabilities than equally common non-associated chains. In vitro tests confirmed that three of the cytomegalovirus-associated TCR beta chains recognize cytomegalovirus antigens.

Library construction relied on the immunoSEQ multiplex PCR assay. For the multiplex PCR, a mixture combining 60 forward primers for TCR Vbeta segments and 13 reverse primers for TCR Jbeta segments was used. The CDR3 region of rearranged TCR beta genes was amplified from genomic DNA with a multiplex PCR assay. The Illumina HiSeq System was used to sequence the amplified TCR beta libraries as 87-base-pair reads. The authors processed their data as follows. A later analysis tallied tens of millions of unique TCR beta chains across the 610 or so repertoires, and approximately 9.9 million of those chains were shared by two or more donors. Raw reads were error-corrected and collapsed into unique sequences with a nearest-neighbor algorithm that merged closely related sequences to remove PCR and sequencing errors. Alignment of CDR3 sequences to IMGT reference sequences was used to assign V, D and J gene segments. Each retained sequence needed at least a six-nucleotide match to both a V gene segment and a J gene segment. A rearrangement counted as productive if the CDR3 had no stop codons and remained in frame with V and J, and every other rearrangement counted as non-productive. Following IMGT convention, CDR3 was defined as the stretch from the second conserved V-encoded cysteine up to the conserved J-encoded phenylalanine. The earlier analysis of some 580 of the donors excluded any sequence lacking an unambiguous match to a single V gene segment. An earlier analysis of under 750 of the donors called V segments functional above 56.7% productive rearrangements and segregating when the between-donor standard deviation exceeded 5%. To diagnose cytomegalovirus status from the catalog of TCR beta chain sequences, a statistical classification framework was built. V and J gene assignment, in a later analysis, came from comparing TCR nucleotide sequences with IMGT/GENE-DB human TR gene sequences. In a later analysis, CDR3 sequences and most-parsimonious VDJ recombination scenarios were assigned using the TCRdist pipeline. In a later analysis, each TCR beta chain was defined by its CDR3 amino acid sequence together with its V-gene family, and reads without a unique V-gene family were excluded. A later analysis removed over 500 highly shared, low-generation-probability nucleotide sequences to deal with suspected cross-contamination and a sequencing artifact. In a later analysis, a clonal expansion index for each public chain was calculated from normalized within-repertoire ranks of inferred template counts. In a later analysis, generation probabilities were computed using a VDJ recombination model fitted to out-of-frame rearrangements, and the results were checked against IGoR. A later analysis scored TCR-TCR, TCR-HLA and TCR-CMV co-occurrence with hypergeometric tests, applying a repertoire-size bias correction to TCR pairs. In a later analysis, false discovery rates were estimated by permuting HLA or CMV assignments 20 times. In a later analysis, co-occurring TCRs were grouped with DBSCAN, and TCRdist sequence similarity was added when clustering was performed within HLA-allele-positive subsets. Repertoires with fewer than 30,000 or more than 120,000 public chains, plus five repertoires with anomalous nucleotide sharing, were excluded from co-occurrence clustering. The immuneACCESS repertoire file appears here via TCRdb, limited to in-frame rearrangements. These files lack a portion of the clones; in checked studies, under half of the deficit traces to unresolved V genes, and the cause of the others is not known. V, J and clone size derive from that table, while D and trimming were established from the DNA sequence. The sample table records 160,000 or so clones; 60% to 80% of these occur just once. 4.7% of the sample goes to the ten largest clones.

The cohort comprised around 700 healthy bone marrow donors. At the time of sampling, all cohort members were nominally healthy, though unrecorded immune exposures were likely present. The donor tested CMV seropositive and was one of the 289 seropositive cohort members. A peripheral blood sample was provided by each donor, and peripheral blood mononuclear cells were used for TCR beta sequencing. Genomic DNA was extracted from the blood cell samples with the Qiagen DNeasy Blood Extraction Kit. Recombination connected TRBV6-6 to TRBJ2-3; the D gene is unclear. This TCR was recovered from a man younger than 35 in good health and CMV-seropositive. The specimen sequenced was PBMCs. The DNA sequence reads TGTGCCAGCAGTTATCTCAGGTCCGCAGATACGCAGTATTTT. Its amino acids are CASSYLRSADTQYF.